These 17 T cell receptor beta chains were all obtained from the same sample, sequenced in a study of read filtering for tumor transcriptome and immune sequencing. The library was built from roughly 400 ng RNA with molecular barcoded adaptors for alpha/delta and beta/gamma chains. From the reads, TCRdb called clonotypes with MiXCR, one entry per CDR3 protein. The data contain some 130,000 distinct CDR3 sequences, 10% to 15% of them singletons. Sequencing was done on a sample of a population of CD138-negative cells sorted from bone marrow. The receptor set was obtained from a donor over 35 with multiple myeloma.

This clonotype was counted a few times. The rearrangement links TRBV24-1 to TRBJ2-5; D is unclear. CDR1 KGHDR and CDR2 SFDVKD come from the germline V gene. The CDR3 spans 13 residues. Trimming stripped 0 bases from V and 0 bases from J, with 1 base between. In DNA, the CDR3 is TGTGCCACCAGTGATTTGGACCAAGAGACCCAGTACTTC. Translation: CATSDLDQETQYF.

This clonotype was detected ten times or more. The V call is TRBV28, the J call TRBJ1-5; no reliable D call. This CDR3 contains 12 residues. Germline V gives CDR1 MDHEN, CDR2 SYDVKM. With 7 bases removed from V and 6 bases from J, the gap between germline ends came to 10 bases. The CDR3 DNA sequence: TGTGCCAGCACATCGTACGGTCAGCCCCAGCATTTT. Its translation is CASTSYGQPQHF.

This clonotype showed up many times. The chain couples TRBV10-3 to TRBJ1-1, with D perhaps matching TRBD1 (5 bases). The germline V gene encodes CDR1 ENHRY and CDR2 SYGVKD. The V gene lost 10 bases and the J gene lost 5 bases, with 14 bases spanning the gap. The CDR3 extends over 12 amino acids. The CDR3 spells CASLGERTEAFF. Here the CDR3 DNA reads TGTGCCAGCCTAGGGGAGCGGACTGAAGCTTTCTTT.

This clonotype has ten or more counts. The chain combines TRBV3-1 with TRBJ2-7; D is ambiguous. V shed 2 bases and J shed 3 bases, with 8 bases lying between them. In germline, CDR1 is LGHDT, CDR2 YNNKEL (reference sequence). This CDR3 region has 13 residues. The CDR3 reads CASSQNKDYEQYF. Written as DNA, the CDR3 is TGTGCCAGCAGCCAAAACAAGGACTACGAGCAGTACTTC.

This clonotype showed up many times. This chain links TRBV2 with TRBJ1-2; TRBD1 matches 7 bases. Germline loops: CDR1 SNHLY, CDR2 FYNNEI. This CDR3 contains 14 residues. The ends lost 6 bases at V and 7 bases at J; junction bases unmatched: 11. The CDR3 loop reads CASSRTGELSGYTF. CDR3 nucleotides: TGTGCCAGCAGCCGGACAGGAGAGTTGAGTGGCTACACCTTC.

There are many counts of this clonotype. The chain is built from TRBV5-1 and TRBJ1-1; D gene unclear. The CDR3 totals 15 residues. The V and J ends lost 4 bases and 1 base respectively, with 14 bases between them. Per the germline V gene, CDR1 is SGHRS and CDR2 is YFSETQ. CDR3 in amino acids: CASSPALTENTEAFF. The CDR3 DNA sequence: TGCGCCAGCAGCCCCGCGTTAACAGAGAACACTGAAGCTTTCTTT.

V is TRBV29-1 and J is TRBJ2-7; tentative D call: TRBD2 (6 bases). Trimming removed 8 bases from V and 4 bases from J, with 15 bases in between. This CDR3 is 12 amino acids long. Germline V gene data show CDR1 as SQVTM and CDR2 as ANQGSEA. The CDR3 nucleotides are TGCAGCTCCGTTGGTGCGGGGTACGAGCAGTACTTC. Amino acids: CSSVGAGYEQYF.

Ten or more counts support this clonotype. The CDR3 reads CASRNGNREQPQHF. CDR3 nucleotide sequence: TGTGCCAGCAGAAATGGGAACAGGGAACAGCCCCAGCATTTT. This chain joins TRBV2 and TRBJ1-5, with D perhaps TRBD1 (6 bases). Germline lookup yields CDR1 SNHLY and CDR2 FYNNEI. The V end was cut by 6 bases, the J end by 7 bases, with 16 bases between. CDR3 size: 14 residues.

At least ten counts were recorded for this clonotype. J is TRBJ1-1 and V is TRBV5-5; D unclear. The CDR3 sequence is 15 residues long. CDR1 is SGHKS and CDR2 is YYEKEE in the germline V gene (reference sequence). Trimming removed 2 bases at V and 2 bases at J, with 13 bases between. The CDR3 region is CASSFSEIGNTEAFF. Written as DNA, the CDR3 is TGTGCCAGCAGCTTCTCGGAAATTGGAAACACTGAAGCTTTCTTT.

This clonotype was observed a few times. This chain's CDR3 is CASSQGGRANTGELFF. The CDR3 region has the DNA TGTGCCAGCAGCCAAGGGGGGCGCGCGAACACCGGGGAGCTGTTTTTT. The chain combines TRBV14 with TRBJ2-2; perhaps TRBD1 as D (6 bases). Germline CDR1 SGHDN, CDR2 FVKESK. This CDR3 has 16 residues. Trimming pared 1 base from V and 0 bases from J, leaving 9 bases between.

This clonotype was detected ten times or more. This chain links TRBV7-3 with TRBJ1-6; possibly TRBD1 for D (5 bases). The CDR3 extends over 15 amino acids. The germline gives CDR1 SGHTA, CDR2 FQGTGA. Trimming left V 5 bases short and J 7 bases short, with 15 bases between. The CDR3, as DNA: TGTGCCAGCAGCCCCGAGGGACGGATAAATTCACCCCTCCACTTT. Amino acids: CASSPEGRINSPLHF. Full variable domain (rest looked up from reference TRBV7-3 and TRBJ1-6): GAGVSQTPSNKVTEKGKYVELRCDPISGHTALYWYRQSLGQGPEFLIYFQGTGAADDSGLPNDRFFAVRPEGSVSTLKIQRTERGDSAVYLCASSPEGRINSPLHFGNGTRLTVT.

There are a few counts of this clonotype. The V and J genes are TRBV6-5 and TRBJ2-2; 8 nucleotides align to TRBD2. Germline V CDR1 and CDR2: MNHEY, SVGAGI. The V segment lost 6 bases and the J segment 0 bases; nucleotides outside the gene matches: 3. This CDR3 has 15 amino acids. The CDR3 sequence: CASRGLGANTGELFF. The DNA for the CDR3 is TGTGCCAGCAGGGGACTAGGGGCGAACACCGGGGAGCTGTTTTTT.

In its sample, this clonotype was seen many times. V and J are TRBV20-1 and TRBJ2-1, with D hard to call. This CDR3 contains 12 residues. With 5 bases removed from V and 10 bases from J, the gap between germline ends came to 15 bases. Germline V lookup: CDR1 DFQATT, CDR2 SNEGSKA (reference sequence). DNA of the CDR3: TGCAGTGCTCAAATAGGTCCATCCGAGCAGTTCTTC. Amino acids: CSAQIGPSEQFF.

Ten or more counts support this clonotype. The rearrangement joins TRBV10-3 to TRBJ2-3, with 8 positions matching TRBD1. J gave up 2 bases and V 4 bases, and 8 bases lay outside the gene matches. This CDR3 has 16 residues. Germline CDR1 is ENHRY and CDR2 is SYGVKD. Here the CDR3 DNA reads TGTGCCATCAGTGGGACAGGGACAGGCTACACAGATACGCAGTATTTT. Translated: CAISGTGTGYTDTQYF.

This clonotype was detected many times. This rearrangement joins TRBV7-2 to TRBJ2-1, with D possibly matching TRBD2 (7 bases). V lost 0 bases to trimming and J lost 10 bases, with 10 bases between them. CDR1 is SGHTA, CDR2 FQGNSA, per germline. The CDR3 contains 13 residues. CDR3 residues: CASSLAGGGEQFF. In DNA, the CDR3 is TGTGCCAGCAGCTTAGCTGGGGGGGGCGAGCAGTTCTTC.

This clonotype came up a few times. This rearrangement joins TRBV11-1 to TRBJ2-1; 9 nucleotides align to TRBD1. The J segment lost 10 bases and the V segment lost 6 bases, leaving 10 bases of the junction unmatched. CDR1 and CDR2 from the germline V gene are SGHAT and FQDESV (reference sequence). The CDR3 is made up of 14 amino acids. The CDR3 reads CASRGQGSPREQFF. The CDR3 DNA is TGTGCCAGCAGGGGACAGGGCTCCCCACGGGAGCAGTTCTTC.

The chain links TRBV29-1 to TRBJ2-7; TRBD2 matches 9 bases. The ends lost 1 base at V and 7 bases at J; junction bases unmatched: 14. The CDR3 is 16 amino acids. Germline assignment: CDR1 SQVTM and CDR2 ANQGSEA. CDR3 sequence (DNA): TGCAGCGTTGAAGGACCCATTGGTAGCGGGAGAGGGGAGCAGTACTTC. This translates into CSVEGPIGSGRGEQYF.